Below are 28 T cell receptor beta chains sequenced from a single sample in a study of blood T cell repertoires in COVID-19 (dated by TCRdb to 2020 to 2021). Library generation was performed with the immunoSEQ multiplex PCR assay. Entries here come from immuneACCESS through TCRdb and include only in-frame sequences with V and J called. Some clones fail to appear in such tables; in the studies checked, an unresolved V gene covers under half of the shortfall, and the cause of the remainder is unknown. In all, the sample holds roughly 260,000 clones, and about 90% of those were seen once. Together, the top ten hold approximately 1.2% of the sample. The material sequenced was PBMCs or T cells enriched from blood (not recorded which). The receptors come from a human donor in a cohort exposed to, infected with or recovered from COVID-19 (not recorded which). The donor label of this sample is uncertain.

This clone was seen only once. The V gene is TRBV2, the J gene TRBJ2-6, with unresolved D. Trimming took off 2 bases at V and 0 bases at J, with 8 bases between the two ends. Germline values: CDR1 SNHLY, CDR2 FYNNEI. CDR3 size: 16 residues. The CDR3 reads CASSEYRSSGANVLTF. Written as DNA, the CDR3 is TGTGCCAGCAGTGAATATAGGAGCTCTGGGGCCAACGTCCTGACTTTC. The full variable domain, completed using reference TRBV2 and TRBJ2-6, is EPEVTQTPSHQVTQMGQEVILRCVPISNHLYFYWYRQILGQKVEFLVSFYNNEISEKSEIFDDQFSVERPDGSNFTLKIRSTKLEDSAMYFCASSEYRSSGANVLTFGAGSRLTVL.

V usage is TRBV7-9 and J usage is TRBJ2-3; D may be TRBD2 (5 bases). From germline, CDR1 is SEHNR and CDR2 FQNEAQ (reference sequence). The CDR3 runs 14 residues. V was trimmed by 5 bases and J by 8 bases, leaving 17 bases between them. This CDR3 reads CASSDTLRGGTQYF. The CDR3 nucleotides are TGTGCCAGCAGCGACACCCTGCGCGGAGGTACGCAGTATTTT.

The V gene is TRBV6-5, the J gene TRBJ1-2; TRBD1 is a possible D gene (5 bases). CDR3 length: 13 amino acids. Trimming removed 0 bases at V and 6 bases at J, with 8 bases between. Germline CDR1 and CDR2: MNHEY and SVGAGI. The CDR3 spells CASSYSGGDGYTF. CDR3 in DNA: TGTGCCAGCAGTTACTCCGGGGGAGATGGCTACACCTTC.

V and J are TRBV18 and TRBJ2-2; D is possibly TRBD1 (5 bases). V was clipped by 4 bases and J by 7 bases, with 16 bases between them. Per germline, CDR1 KGHSH and CDR2 LQKENI. The CDR3 contains 15 residues. CDR3 loop: CASSLGHSSGGELFF. The CDR3 DNA is TGTGCCAGCTCACTCGGACACTCGTCGGGCGGGGAGCTGTTTTTT.

The V call is TRBV27, the J call TRBJ2-3, with TRBD1 matching over 8 bases. V lost 6 bases, J lost 5 bases, and 13 bases stayed unmatched. The germline CDR1 and CDR2 sequences are MNHEY and SMNVEV (reference sequence). CDR3 length equals 16 residues. The DNA of the CDR3 is TGTGCCAGCAGCCCCGGACAGGGACAACGGAGAGATACGCAGTATTTT. Residues: CASSPGQGQRRDTQYF.

The chain is built from TRBV30 and TRBJ2-5; 8 nucleotides agree with TRBD2. This CDR3 is built from 14 residues. With 2 bases clipped from V and 5 bases from J, the junction kept 7 bases outside the gene matches. From germline, CDR1 is GTSNPN and CDR2 SVGIG (reference sequence). The CDR3, as DNA: TGTGCCTGGAGTACCGGGGGGGCCGAGGAGACCCAGTACTTC. It yields the protein CAWSTGGAEETQYF.

The V and J genes are TRBV18 and TRBJ1-1, with D perhaps matching TRBD1 (6 bases). The CDR3 runs 18 residues. CDR1 and CDR2 from the germline V gene are KGHSH and LQKENI. Trimming left V 0 bases short and J 0 bases short, with 17 bases between. CDR3 amino acids: CASSPPYRAQPMNTEAFF. The CDR3, as DNA: TGTGCCAGCTCACCACCATACAGGGCCCAGCCCATGAACACTGAAGCTTTCTTT.

The rearrangement uses TRBV30 and TRBJ2-7; TRBD2 might be the D (6 bases). V was cut by 4 bases and J by 2 bases, with 15 bases left in between. The CDR3 extends over 14 amino acids. Germline V CDR1 and CDR2: GTSNPN, SVGIG (reference sequence). This chain's CDR3 is CAWMEGYPPYEQYF. The DNA of the CDR3 is TGTGCCTGGATGGAGGGATACCCACCCTACGAGCAGTACTTC.

The chain couples TRBV6-2 or TRBV6-3 to TRBJ1-4, with D unresolved. The CDR3 contains 17 residues. V shed 5 bases and J shed 7 bases, with 23 bases lying between them. Germline V gene sequence: CDR1 MNHEY, CDR2 SVGEGT. Here the CDR3 reads CASSHRRGREMIEKLFF. In DNA, the CDR3 is TGTGCCAGCAGTCACCGACGCGGGCGGGAGATGATTGAAAAACTGTTTTTT.

The chain combines TRBV11-2 with TRBJ1-1; 11 nucleotides match TRBD1. The CDR3 is 15 amino acids. Trimming at V came to 4 bases and at J to 5 bases, leaving 6 bases not matched to a gene. Germline lookup yields CDR1 SGHAT and CDR2 FQNNGV. CDR3 sequence: CASSSRTGGITEAFF. In nucleotides, the CDR3 is TGTGCCAGCAGCTCCAGGACAGGGGGCATTACTGAAGCTTTCTTT. Looking up the rest from reference TRBV11-2 and TRBJ1-1 gives the full variable domain: EAGVAQSPRYKIIEKRQSVAFWCNPISGHATLYWYQQILGQGPKLLIQFQNNGVVDDSQLPKDRFSAERLKGVDSTLKIQPAKLEDSAVYLCASSSRTGGITEAFFGQGTRLTVV.

V is TRBV30 and J is TRBJ2-3; no clear D gene. Deletions cut 8 bases from V and 1 base from J, with 10 bases between. Germline V gene sequence: CDR1 GTSNPN, CDR2 SVGIG (reference sequence). This CDR3 has 12 amino acids. The CDR3 loop reads CARGEGTDTQYF. CDR3 bases: TGTGCCCGAGGTGAAGGCACAGATACGCAGTATTTT. Using reference TRBV30 and TRBJ2-3 for the parts outside the CDR3, the full variable domain is SQTIHQWPATLVQPVGSPLSLECTVEGTSNPNLYWYRQAAGRGLQLLFYSVGIGQISSEVPQNLSASRPQDRQFILSSKKLLLSDSGFYLCARGEGTDTQYFGPGTRLTVL.

The rearrangement joins TRBV4-1 to TRBJ1-1; TRBD1 agrees at 7 bases. In germline, CDR1 is MGHRA, CDR2 YSYEKL. The CDR3 contains 14 residues. After removal of 3 bases from V and 5 bases from J, the junction contained 6 bases not matched to a gene. The CDR3 sequence is CASSHPLRGTEAFF. In nucleotides, the CDR3 is TGCGCCAGCAGCCATCCTCTCAGGGGGACTGAAGCTTTCTTT.

V gene TRBV2 combines with J gene TRBJ1-2, with 8 bases aligning to TRBD1. Germline trimming cut 7 bases from V and 8 bases from J; bases unmatched to any gene: 6. The CDR3 runs to 12 residues. The germline V gene has CDR1 SNHLY and CDR2 FYNNEI. CDR3: CASTGGELGYTF. CDR3 DNA sequence: TGTGCCAGCACAGGGGGCGAGTTGGGCTACACCTTC.

DNA for the CDR3: TGTGCCAGCAGCGTGGGAACTAGCGGGGGAGGTGAGCAGTTCTTC. This sequence encodes CASSVGTSGGGEQFF. The V and J genes are TRBV9 and TRBJ2-1; 11 bases fit TRBD2. The V segment lost 2 bases and the J segment 9 bases; nucleotides outside the gene matches: 7. The germline gives CDR1 SGDLS, CDR2 YYNGEE. The CDR3 spans 15 residues.

The chain employs TRBV6-6 and TRBJ2-2, with 7 bases fitting TRBD1. CDR1 and CDR2 from the germline V gene are MNHNY and SVGAGI (reference sequence). The V gene end was trimmed by 7 bases and the J gene end by 7 bases; junction bases not matched to a gene: 9. This CDR3 is built from 14 residues. CDR3: CASNQGVSIGELFF. The CDR3 DNA follows: TGTGCCAGCAACCAGGGGGTGTCGATCGGGGAGCTGTTTTTT.

The chain carries TRBV5-6 and TRBJ1-1, with a weak D call TRBD1 (5 bases). Germline CDR1 is SGHDT and CDR2 is YYEEEE. This CDR3 region has 15 residues. V was pared by 4 bases and J by 2 bases, with 15 bases between. The CDR3 region has the DNA TGTGCCAGCAGCCCCGGGGGGGTAGGTAACACTGAAGCTTTCTTT. Amino acid sequence: CASSPGGVGNTEAFF.

The chain uses TRBV19 and TRBJ2-2, with 7 bases that match TRBD2. The CDR3 spans 17 residues. Germline CDR1 and CDR2: LNHDA and SQIVND (reference sequence). V dropped 0 bases and J dropped 5; count of bases not matched to a gene: 9. The CDR3 loop reads CASSIERRSGDTGELFF. DNA of the CDR3: TGTGCCAGTAGTATAGAGAGGAGGAGCGGGGATACCGGGGAGCTGTTTTTT.

This clone was picked up one time. The chain recombines TRBV6-5 with TRBJ1-2, with 7 bases aligning to TRBD1. This CDR3 has 16 residues. Germline values: CDR1 MNHEY, CDR2 SVGAGI. J lost 7 bases, V lost 2 bases, and 13 bases had no gene match. CDR3 coding DNA: TGTGCCAGCAGTTACCAAGGACAGGCGGTCACGGGTGGCTACACCTTC. It encodes CASSYQGQAVTGGYTF.

V usage is TRBV18 and J usage is TRBJ1-5, with D maybe TRBD1 (6 bases). Germline V lookup: CDR1 KGHSH, CDR2 LQKENI. V lost 3 bases and J 9 bases, leaving 15 bases between the germline ends. This CDR3 has 14 residues. CDR3 DNA sequence: TGTGCCAGCTCACCCCCGGACAGTTTGGGGCCCCAGCATTTT. It specifies CASSPPDSLGPQHF.

The gene calls are TRBV6-2 or TRBV6-3 and TRBJ2-7, with TRBD1 matching over 10 bases. V dropped 6 bases and J dropped 2; count of bases not matched to a gene: 4. The CDR3 consists of 14 residues. In germline, CDR1 is MNHEY, CDR2 SVGEGT. In nucleotides, the CDR3 is TGTGCCAGCAGCAGGACAGGGGGAGCCTACGAGCAGTACTTC. As protein: CASSRTGGAYEQYF.

This clone was seen just once. CDR3 nucleotides: TGTGCCAGTAGTAAGGGACAAGAGGGTTCACCCCTCCACTTT. This gives the protein CASSKGQEGSPLHF. The rearrangement joins TRBV19 to TRBJ1-6; TRBD1 might be the D (6 bases). Trimming took off 4 bases at V and 9 bases at J, with 13 bases between the two ends. Per germline, CDR1 LNHDA and CDR2 SQIVND (reference sequence). The CDR3 extends over 14 amino acids. The full variable domain, with the rest looked up from reference TRBV19 and TRBJ1-6, is DGGITQSPKYLFRKEGQNVTLSCEQNLNHDAMYWYRQDPGQGLRLIYYSQIVNDFQKGDIAEGYSVSREKKESFPLTVTSAQKNPTAFYLCASSKGQEGSPLHFGNGTRLTVT.

V is TRBV9 and J is TRBJ2-1, with 8 bases that match TRBD2. The junction had 8 bases not matched to a gene; V was cut back by 0 bases and J by 3 bases. CDR1 and CDR2 (germline): SGDLS, YYNGEE. The CDR3 extends over 17 amino acids. In DNA, the CDR3 is TGTGCCAGCAGCGTAGGCTACGGGGGGGCCCTCTACAATGAGCAGTTCTTC. It translates to CASSVGYGGALYNEQFF.

The chain has TRBV9 and TRBJ1-2, with D maybe TRBD1 (5 bases). CDR3 length: 14 amino acids. V lost 4 bases to trimming and J lost 8 bases, with 18 bases between them. Germline lookup yields CDR1 SGDLS and CDR2 YYNGEE. The CDR3 is CASSPRTGVGGYTF. The CDR3 DNA follows: TGTGCCAGCAGCCCCCGGACGGGGGTCGGGGGCTACACCTTC. Based on the CDR3 plus reference TRBV9 and TRBJ1-2, the full variable domain is DSGVTQTPKHLITATGQRVTLRCSPRSGDLSVYWYQQSLDQGLQFLIQYYNGEERAKGNILERFSAQQFPDLHSELNLSSLELGDSALYFCASSPRTGVGGYTFGSGTRLTVV.

The V gene is TRBV2, the J gene TRBJ1-6; TRBD1 matches at 8 bases. Germline-derived CDR1 and CDR2 are SNHLY and FYNNEI. The CDR3 runs to 22 residues. The junction had 20 bases not matched to a gene; V was cut back by 4 bases and J by 0 bases. CDR3 nucleotides: TGTGCCAGCAGTGGCGACAGGGGTAGGGGTGAACCTTCGTCCTCCTATAATTCACCCCTCCACTTT. Translating it yields CASSGDRGRGEPSSSYNSPLHF.

The chain joins TRBV29-1 to TRBJ1-1, with D maybe TRBD1 (5 bases). The CDR3 loop spans 11 amino acids. In germline, CDR1 is SQVTM, CDR2 ANQGSEA. V was clipped by 4 bases and J by 5 bases, with 8 bases between them. The CDR3 sequence: CSVGKGTEAFF. The CDR3 bases are TGCAGCGTTGGTAAGGGGACTGAAGCTTTCTTT.

The V and J genes are TRBV5-1 and TRBJ2-3; TRBD2 matches 9 bases. The CDR3 totals 15 residues. V lost 2 bases, J lost 1 base, and 2 bases stayed unmatched. In germline, CDR1 is SGHRS, CDR2 YFSETQ. CDR3 residues: CASSFRGRGTDTQYF. Here the CDR3 DNA reads TGCGCCAGCAGCTTTCGCGGGAGGGGCACAGATACGCAGTATTTT.

The chain is built from TRBV18 and TRBJ1-2; D possibly corresponds to TRBD1 (5 bases). The CDR3 extends over 13 amino acids. Looked up from germline, CDR1 is KGHSH and CDR2 is LQKENI. V dropped 3 bases and J dropped 8 bases, with 13 bases sitting between them. CDR3 DNA sequence: TGTGCCAGCTCACCTACAGGCGATGGGGGCTACACCTTC. Protein: CASSPTGDGGYTF.

V gene TRBV3-1 (or the pseudogene TRBV3-2) combines with J gene TRBJ2-3, with TRBD2 as a possible D gene (5 bases). The CDR3 contains 18 residues. V was clipped by 0 bases and J by 1 base, with 17 bases between them. Per the germline V gene, CDR1 is LGHDT and CDR2 is YNNKEL (reference sequence). The CDR3 here is CASSQDIVRGEGTDTQYF. Written as DNA, the CDR3 is TGTGCCAGCAGCCAAGATATCGTCCGGGGTGAGGGCACAGATACGCAGTATTTT.